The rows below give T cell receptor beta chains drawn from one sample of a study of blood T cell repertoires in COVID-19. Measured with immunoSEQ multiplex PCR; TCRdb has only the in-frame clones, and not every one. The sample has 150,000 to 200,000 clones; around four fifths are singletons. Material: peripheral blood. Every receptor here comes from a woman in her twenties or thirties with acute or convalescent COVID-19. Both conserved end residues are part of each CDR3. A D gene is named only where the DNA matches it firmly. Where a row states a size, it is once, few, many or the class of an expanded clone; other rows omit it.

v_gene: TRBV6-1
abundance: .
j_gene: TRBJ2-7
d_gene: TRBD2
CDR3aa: CASSEDLAGPYEQYF
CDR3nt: TGTGCCAGCAGTGAAGATCTAGCGGGGCCCTACGAGCAGTACTTC

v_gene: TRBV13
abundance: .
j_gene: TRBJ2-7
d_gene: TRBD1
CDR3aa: CASSSPDRDGEQYF
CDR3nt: TGTGCCAGCAGCTCCCCGGACAGGGACGGGGAGCAGTACTTC

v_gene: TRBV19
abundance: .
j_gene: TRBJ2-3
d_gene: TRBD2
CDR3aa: CASSGGYTDTQYF
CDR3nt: TGTGCCAGTAGCGGGGGGTACACAGATACGCAGTATTTT

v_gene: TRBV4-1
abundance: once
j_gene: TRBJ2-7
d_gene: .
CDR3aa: CASSLRASYEQYF
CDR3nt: TGCGCCAGCAGCCTAAGAGCGTCCTACGAGCAGTACTTC

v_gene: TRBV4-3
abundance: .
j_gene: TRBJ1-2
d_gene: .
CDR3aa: CASSQDFRGTGYTF
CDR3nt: TGCGCCAGCAGCCAAGATTTCAGGGGAACGGGCTACACCTTC

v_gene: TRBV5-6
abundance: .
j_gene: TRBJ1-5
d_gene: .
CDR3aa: CASSPAGGQPQHF
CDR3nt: TGTGCCAGCAGCCCGGCGGGCGGTCAGCCCCAGCATTTT

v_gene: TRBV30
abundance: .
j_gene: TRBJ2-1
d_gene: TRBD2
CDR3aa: CAWSVIGGIYNEQFF
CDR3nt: TGTGCCTGGAGTGTAATCGGGGGGATATACAATGAGCAGTTCTTC

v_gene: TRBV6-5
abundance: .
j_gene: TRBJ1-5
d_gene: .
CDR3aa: CASSPTGTGPQPQHF
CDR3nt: TGTGCCAGCAGCCCCACAGGAACCGGGCCCCAGCCCCAGCATTTT

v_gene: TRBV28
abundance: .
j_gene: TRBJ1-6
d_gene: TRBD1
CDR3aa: CASSLLRGRNSPLHF
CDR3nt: TGTGCCAGCAGTCTGCTTAGGGGGCGGAATTCACCCCTCCACTTT

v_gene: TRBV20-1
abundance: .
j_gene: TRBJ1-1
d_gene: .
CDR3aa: CSAAMNTEAFF
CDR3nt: TGCAGCGCGGCTATGAACACTGAAGCTTTCTTT

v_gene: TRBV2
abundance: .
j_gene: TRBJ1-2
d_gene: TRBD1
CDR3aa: CASRGVRQGSSSGGYTF
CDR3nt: TGTGCCAGCAGGGGGGTTCGACAGGGGTCCTCCAGTGGTGGCTACACCTTC

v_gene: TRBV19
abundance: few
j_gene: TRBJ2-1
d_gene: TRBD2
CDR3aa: CASSPFLSGNNEQFF
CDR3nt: TGTGCCAGTAGTCCCTTTCTTAGCGGGAACAATGAGCAGTTCTTC

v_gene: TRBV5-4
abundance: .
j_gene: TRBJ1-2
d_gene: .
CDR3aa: CASSLLNGYTF
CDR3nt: TGTGCCAGCAGCTTACTTAATGGCTACACCTTC

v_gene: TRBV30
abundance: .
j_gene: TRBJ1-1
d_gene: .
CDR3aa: CAWSGGGGYTEAFF
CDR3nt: TGTGCCTGGAGTGGGGGGGGCGGTTACACTGAAGCTTTCTTT

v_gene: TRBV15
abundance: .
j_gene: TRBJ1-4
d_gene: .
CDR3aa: CATSRDAVRGGEKLFF
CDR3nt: TGTGCCACCAGCAGAGATGCCGTCAGGGGTGGTGAAAAACTGTTTTTT

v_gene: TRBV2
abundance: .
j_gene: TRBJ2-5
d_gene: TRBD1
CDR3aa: CASSGVGQGTGAQYF
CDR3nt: TGTGCCAGCAGTGGTGTCGGACAGGGCACTGGGGCCCAGTACTTC

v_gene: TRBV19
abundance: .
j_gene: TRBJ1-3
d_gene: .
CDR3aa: CASSIGQASGNTIYF
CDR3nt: TGTGCCAGTAGTATTGGACAAGCCTCTGGAAACACCATATATTTT

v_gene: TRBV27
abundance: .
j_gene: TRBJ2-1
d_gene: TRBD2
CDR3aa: CASSLGAGVGNEQFF
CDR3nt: TGTGCCAGCAGTCTAGGGGCGGGAGTGGGCAATGAGCAGTTCTTC

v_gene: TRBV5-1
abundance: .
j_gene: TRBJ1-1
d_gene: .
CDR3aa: CASSPRTGANTEAFF
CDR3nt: TGCGCCAGCAGCCCACGTACAGGTGCCAACACTGAAGCTTTCTTT

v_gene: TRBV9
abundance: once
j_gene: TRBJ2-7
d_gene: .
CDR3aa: CASSVGAVDTYEQYF
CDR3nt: TGTGCCAGCAGCGTAGGAGCGGTCGATACCTACGAGCAGTACTTC

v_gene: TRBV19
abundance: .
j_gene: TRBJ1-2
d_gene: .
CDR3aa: CASSIVAGNYGYTF
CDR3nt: TGTGCCAGTAGTATAGTTGCCGGGAACTATGGCTACACCTTC

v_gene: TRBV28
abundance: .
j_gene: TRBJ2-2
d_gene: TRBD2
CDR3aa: CASTLRGSAGELFF
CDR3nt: TGTGCCAGCACCTTACGCGGGAGCGCCGGGGAGCTGTTTTTT

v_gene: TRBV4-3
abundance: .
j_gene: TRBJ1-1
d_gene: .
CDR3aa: CASSQDSQGNTEAFF
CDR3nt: TGCGCCAGCAGCCAAGATAGCCAGGGGAACACTGAAGCTTTCTTT

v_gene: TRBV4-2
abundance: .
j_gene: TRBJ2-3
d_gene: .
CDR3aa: CASSQDPLATDTQYF
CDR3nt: TGTGCCAGCAGCCAAGACCCGCTAGCAACAGATACGCAGTATTTT

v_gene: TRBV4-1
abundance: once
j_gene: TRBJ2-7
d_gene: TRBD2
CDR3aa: CASSPELLAGQDYEQYF
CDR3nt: TGCGCCAGCAGCCCGGAGCTACTAGCGGGCCAAGACTACGAGCAGTACTTC

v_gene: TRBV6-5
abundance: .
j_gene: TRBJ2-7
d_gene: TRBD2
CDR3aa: CASRQTSDEQYF
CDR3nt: TGTGCCAGCAGGCAGACTAGCGACGAGCAGTACTTC

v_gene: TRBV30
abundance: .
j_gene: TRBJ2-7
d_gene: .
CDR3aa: CAWRAPDIYEQYF
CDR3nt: TGTGCCTGGAGGGCCCCTGACATCTACGAGCAGTACTTC

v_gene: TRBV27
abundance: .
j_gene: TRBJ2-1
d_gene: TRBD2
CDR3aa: CASSYAGGVTNEQFF
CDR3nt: TGTGCCAGCAGTTACGCGGGGGGGGTAACCAATGAGCAGTTCTTC

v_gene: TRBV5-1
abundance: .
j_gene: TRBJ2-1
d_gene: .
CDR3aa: CASSPRGADLSYNEQFF
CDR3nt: TGCGCCAGCAGCCCTCGGGGAGCGGACCTTTCCTACAATGAGCAGTTCTTC

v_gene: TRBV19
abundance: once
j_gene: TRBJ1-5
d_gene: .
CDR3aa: CASSTPATLFGQPQHF
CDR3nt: TGTGCCAGTAGTACCCCCGCGACTCTTTTTGGCCAGCCCCAGCATTTT

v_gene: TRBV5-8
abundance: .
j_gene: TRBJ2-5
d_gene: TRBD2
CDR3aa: CASSLGAREGETQYF
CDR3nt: TGTGCCAGCAGCTTAGGGGCCAGGGAGGGAGAGACCCAGTACTTC

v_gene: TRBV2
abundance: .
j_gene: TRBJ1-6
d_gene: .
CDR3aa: CASSERAYNSPLHF
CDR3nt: TGTGCCAGCAGTGAGAGGGCCTATAATTCACCCCTCCACTTT

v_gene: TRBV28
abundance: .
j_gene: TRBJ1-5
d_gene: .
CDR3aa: CASSLWAGSPDNQPQHF
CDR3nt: TGTGCCAGCAGTTTATGGGCAGGGTCCCCTGACAATCAGCCCCAGCATTTT

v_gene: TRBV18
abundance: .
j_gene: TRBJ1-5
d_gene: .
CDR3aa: CASSPSAKGGQPQHF
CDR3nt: TGTGCCAGCTCACCATCGGCCAAGGGAGGTCAGCCCCAGCATTTT

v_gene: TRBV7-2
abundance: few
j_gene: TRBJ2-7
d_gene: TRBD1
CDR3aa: CASSLMGWQGAAYEQYF
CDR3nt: TGTGCCAGCAGCTTAATGGGTTGGCAGGGGGCTGCCTACGAGCAGTACTTC

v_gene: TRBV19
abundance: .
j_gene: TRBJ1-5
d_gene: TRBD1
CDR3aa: CASSIHGTGGGQPQHF
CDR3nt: TGTGCCAGTAGTATACACGGGACAGGAGGCGGGCAGCCCCAGCATTTT